The 29 T cell receptor beta chains reported below all come from one sample, sequenced in a study of regulatory T cells in long-lasting Graves disease. Time point noted: persistent/refractory GD, antithyroid drugs over 5 years with positive TRAb. PBMCs provided the RNA from which the TCR library was made. Combining iRepertoire HTBI primers with Arm-PCR of CDR3 regions, the authors built TCR beta libraries. MiXCR, applied by TCRdb to the multiplex PCR reads, yields one record per CDR3 protein. Of about 400,000 distinct CDR3 sequences listed, more than 20% are singletons. The sample in question was peripheral blood mononuclear cells (PBMCs), obtained when the disease was refractory, from a patient treated with antithyroid drugs. The receptors come from a female donor with Graves disease.

The sample holds a few counts of this clonotype. CDR3 DNA sequence: TGTGCCAGTAGTACGACGATGGGACAGGGGCGCTACGAGCAGTACTTC. Protein sequence: CASSTTMGQGRYEQYF. The V and J genes are TRBV19 and TRBJ2-7; 10 bases are shared with TRBD1. Germline V CDR1 and CDR2: LNHDA, SQIVND (reference sequence). CDR3 length: 16 residues. Unmatched junction bases numbered 9, after V lost 4 bases and J lost 3 bases.

This clonotype was recorded a few times. The V gene is TRBV11-2, the J gene TRBJ2-2; D is uncertain. CDR1 is SGHAT and CDR2 is FQNNGV in the germline V gene. V shed 3 bases and J shed 0 bases, with 14 bases lying between them. The CDR3 consists of 17 residues. The CDR3 sequence is CASSFRPGGTNTGELFF. The DNA of the CDR3 is TGTGCCAGCAGCTTCCGACCGGGCGGAACGAACACCGGGGAGCTGTTTTTT.

The rearrangement joins TRBV28 to TRBJ1-3; D gene uncertain. Germline V gene data show CDR1 as MDHEN and CDR2 as SYDVKM. Trimming removed 4 bases at V and 0 bases at J, with 7 bases between. CDR3 length equals 14 residues. The CDR3, as DNA: TGTGCCAGCAGTTACAGAGACTCTGGAAACACCATATATTTT. Protein product: CASSYRDSGNTIYF.

The V call is TRBV18, the J call TRBJ2-5; TRBD2 matches at 10 bases. Trimming cost V 3 bases and J 5 bases; bases outside gene matches: 15. CDR1 is KGHSH, CDR2 LQKENI, per germline. The CDR3 totals 18 residues. The CDR3: CASSPSLLASGRRETQYF. The CDR3 DNA reads as TGTGCCAGCTCACCCTCTCTTTTGGCTAGCGGGAGACGCGAGACCCAGTACTTC.

The sample holds many counts of this clonotype. This chain uses TRBV28 with TRBJ1-2, with TRBD1 as a possible D gene (5 bases). CDR1 is MDHEN, CDR2 SYDVKM, per germline. This CDR3 has 17 residues. V shed 5 bases and J shed 5 bases, with 24 bases lying between them. CDR3 DNA sequence: TGTGCCAGCAGTCCGGGAGGGTCGGGGGTTTCTTTTTATGGCTACACCTTC. Translation: CASSPGGSGVSFYGYTF.

This clonotype was counted at least ten times. V usage is TRBV6-5 and J usage is TRBJ1-5; D might be TRBD1 (6 bases). Trimming cost V 4 bases and J 2 bases, with 15 bases left between them. There are 16 residues in the CDR3. Germline V CDR1 and CDR2: MNHEY, SVGAGI. CDR3 DNA: TGTGCCAGCAGTTCACAGTACAGGGTCGGCAATCAGCCCCAGCATTTT. This codes for CASSSQYRVGNQPQHF.

The sample holds a few counts of this clonotype. Here the CDR3 DNA reads TGTGCCACCCAGGAGGGGCCGCTCCTGAACACTGAAGCTTTCTTT. It codes for CATQEGPLLNTEAFF. This chain connects TRBV15 to TRBJ1-1, with D possibly TRBD1 on 5 matching bases. Germline V gene sequence: CDR1 LNHNV, CDR2 YYDKDF (reference sequence). The CDR3 has 15 residues. Trimming stripped 8 bases from V and 0 bases from J, with 16 bases between.

This clonotype has a handful of counts. The chain recombines TRBV6-2 or TRBV6-3 with TRBJ1-2; TRBD1 matches at 7 bases. Losses at the gene ends were 7 bases for V and 10 bases for J; bases not matched to a gene: 9. The CDR3 sequence is 12 residues long. In germline, CDR1 is MNHEY, CDR2 SVGEGT. The CDR3 reads CASTETGQAYTF. CDR3 coding DNA: TGTGCCAGCACAGAGACAGGGCAGGCCTACACCTTC.

This clonotype was observed a handful of times. The chain carries TRBV4-3 and TRBJ2-7; unclear D gene. The V gene lost 0 bases and the J gene lost 4 bases, with 19 bases spanning the gap. The germline CDR1 and CDR2 sequences are LGHNA and YSLEER. The CDR3 sequence is 17 residues long. CDR3 amino acids: CASSQDFPRQAGYEQYF. The CDR3 coding sequence is TGCGCCAGCAGCCAAGACTTCCCCAGGCAGGCCGGTTACGAGCAGTACTTC.

Regarding this clonotype: This is likely an artifact of a read error, given a far larger clone one base away. The chain recombines TRBV7-2 with TRBJ1-1; D is perhaps TRBD1 (6 bases). Germline CDR1 SGHTA, CDR2 FQGNSA. The CDR3 is made up of 17 amino acids. The V and J ends lost 2 bases and 5 bases respectively, with 21 bases between them. In DNA form, the CDR3 reads TGTGCCAGCAGCTTACGGCCCCGTGGGGGGCTAGATACTGAAGCTTTCTTT. Translation gives CASSLRPRGGLDTEAFF.

This clonotype was detected only a few times. V usage is TRBV29-1 and J usage is TRBJ1-1; tentatively, D is TRBD1 (5 bases). The germline V gene encodes CDR1 SQVTM and CDR2 ANQGSEA. The CDR3 is made up of 15 amino acids. V was pared by 6 bases and J by 6 bases, with 23 bases between. CDR3 in amino acids: CSVILIRGGGAEAFF. DNA of the CDR3: TGCAGCGTGATCCTTATAAGGGGAGGTGGCGCTGAAGCTTTCTTT.

This clonotype was observed many times. J is TRBJ1-5 and V is TRBV28; 7 nucleotides agree with TRBD1. CDR1 and CDR2 from the germline V gene are MDHEN and SYDVKM. The CDR3 runs to 15 residues. V was pared by 7 bases and J by 6 bases, with 12 bases of the junction left unmatched. The CDR3 nucleotides are TGTGCCAGCACTGGACAGGAATTGTTGGGTCAGCCCCAGCATTTT. Its protein product is CASTGQELLGQPQHF.

This clonotype has more than one count but fewer than ten. This sequence joins TRBV5-1 and TRBJ2-2; D call uncertain. Germline lookup yields CDR1 SGHRS and CDR2 YFSETQ. The CDR3 runs 14 residues. The V and J ends lost 0 bases and 5 bases respectively, with 8 bases between them. Here the CDR3 reads CASSLESATGELFF. The CDR3 region has the DNA TGCGCCAGCAGCTTGGAATCGGCAACCGGGGAGCTGTTTTTT.

This clonotype was picked up many times. The chain recombines TRBV15 with TRBJ1-2; a possible D gene is TRBD1 (5 bases). Trimming pared 0 bases from V and 7 bases from J, leaving 15 bases between. In germline, CDR1 is LNHNV, CDR2 YYDKDF (reference sequence). The CDR3 extends over 15 amino acids. In nucleotides, the CDR3 is TGTGCCACCAGCAGAGATCGAGACAGCCGCAGTGGCTACACCTTC. This translates into CATSRDRDSRSGYTF.

This clonotype was seen at least ten times. The rearrangement joins TRBV7-2 to TRBJ2-7; maybe TRBD1 (6 bases). The CDR3 has 15 residues. Germline CDR1 is SGHTA and CDR2 is FQGNSA. Trimming removed 1 base at V and 4 bases at J, with 14 bases between. CDR3 bases: TGTGCCAGCAGCTTAGGTCCAGGGGAAGGGTACGAGCAGTACTTC. Its protein product is CASSLGPGEGYEQYF.

This clonotype was detected only a few times. This chain joins TRBV6-2 or TRBV6-3 and TRBJ2-7, with no clear D. Germline V gene lookup returns CDR1 MNHEY and CDR2 SVGEGT. Trimming pared 2 bases from V and 7 bases from J, leaving 21 bases between. The CDR3 extends over 16 amino acids. CDR3 nucleotides: TGTGCCAGCAGTTACCGTTGGTCGTCAGGAGAAGGGGAGCAGTACTTC. This codes for CASSYRWSSGEGEQYF.

The chain employs TRBV29-1 and TRBJ1-4; D unclear. The germline V and J ends were trimmed by 7 bases and 4 bases, with 13 bases remaining between them. This CDR3 is 13 amino acids long. Germline lookup yields CDR1 SQVTM and CDR2 ANQGSEA. As DNA, the CDR3 is TGCAGCGCAGCTACGAGTGGTAATGAAAAACTGTTTTTT. Translated, it gives CSAATSGNEKLFF.

In its sample, this clonotype was seen a few times. The chain carries TRBV19 and TRBJ1-5, with TRBD1 identical over 8 bases. The CDR3 has 13 residues. The germline gives CDR1 LNHDA, CDR2 SQIVND (reference sequence). With V trimmed by 6 bases and J by 5 bases, 3 bases remained unmatched. This CDR3 is CASRGQAHQPQHF. In DNA, the CDR3 is TGTGCCAGTAGGGGACAGGCCCATCAGCCCCAGCATTTT.

This clonotype appeared many times. This chain uses TRBV20-1 with TRBJ2-7, with 10 bases lining up with TRBD1. The CDR3 covers 14 residues. V was clipped by 3 bases and J by 6 bases; unmatched bases: 8. Germline values: CDR1 DFQATT, CDR2 SNEGSKA (reference sequence). CDR3 sequence reads: CSASRPRTGGEQYF. The CDR3 DNA reads TGCAGTGCTAGCCGACCCAGGACAGGGGGCGAGCAGTACTTC.

This clonotype was seen ten or more times. The chain recombines TRBV12-3 or TRBV12-4 with TRBJ2-7; 10 bases align to TRBD1. Unmatched junction bases numbered 8, after V lost 6 bases and J lost 6 bases. This CDR3 has 14 amino acids. CDR3 protein: CASSTGTGAGEQYF. The CDR3 DNA is TGTGCCAGCAGCACCGGGACAGGGGCTGGCGAGCAGTACTTC.

Comments on this clonotype: It differs at one base from a far larger clone, so likely a read error. The chain combines TRBV6-5 with TRBJ2-1, with 7 bases identical to TRBD2. V was pared by 1 base and J by 10 bases, with 19 bases of the junction left unmatched. This CDR3 region has 18 residues. CDR1 and CDR2 from the germline V gene are MNHEY and SVGAGI. DNA for the CDR3: TGTGCCAGCAGTTACTTGTACTCGGAGACTAGCAGGCGGTACGAGCAGTTCTTC. Amino acid sequence: CASSYLYSETSRRYEQFF.

The V and J genes are TRBV20-1 and TRBJ2-7; D not resolved. The CDR3 covers 14 residues. V was pared by 3 bases and J by 1 base, with 13 bases between. CDR1 is DFQATT, CDR2 SNEGSKA, per germline (reference sequence). This chain's CDR3 is CSASPRKISYEQYF. The CDR3 nucleotides read TGCAGTGCTAGCCCGCGGAAAATTTCCTACGAGCAGTACTTC.

This clonotype was counted a few times. This chain links TRBV30 with TRBJ1-6, with a weak D call TRBD1 (5 bases). From germline, CDR1 is GTSNPN and CDR2 SVGIG (reference sequence). There are 12 residues in the CDR3. V gave up 1 base and J gave up 7 bases, with 5 bases separating them. The CDR3 reads CAWSEGNSPLHF. The CDR3 nucleotides read TGTGCCTGGAGTGAGGGGAATTCACCCCTCCACTTT.

This clonotype was recorded many times. The gene calls are TRBV11-2 and TRBJ2-7; D might be TRBD1 (7 bases). Germline CDR1 reads SGHAT; CDR2 reads FQNNGV. V lost 2 bases, J lost 0 bases, and 11 bases lay in between. This CDR3 comprises 15 residues. CDR3 DNA sequence: TGTGCCAGCAGCTTATGGGGGGACAGCTCCTACGAGCAGTACTTC. Amino acids: CASSLWGDSSYEQYF.

This clonotype has a handful of counts. This CDR3 reads CSVAKGNGYTF. Written as DNA, the CDR3 is TGCAGCGTTGCAAAGGGAAACGGCTACACCTTC. V usage is TRBV29-1 and J usage is TRBJ1-2; the D is unclear. The germline gives CDR1 SQVTM, CDR2 ANQGSEA. Trimming cost V 4 bases and J 8 bases, with 11 bases left between them. The CDR3 runs 11 residues.

V is TRBV5-5 and J is TRBJ2-6; TRBD1 is a possible D gene (5 bases). CDR3 length: 16 residues. The V gene's germline CDR1 is SGHKS and CDR2 YYEKEE (reference sequence). With 4 bases removed from V and 0 bases from J, the gap between germline ends came to 11 bases. The CDR3 spells CASSADRYSGANVLTF. CDR3 coding DNA: TGTGCCAGCAGCGCTGACAGATACTCTGGGGCCAACGTCCTGACTTTC.

This clonotype was observed a few times. The CDR3 coding sequence is TGTGCCAGTAGTATAGCCGGCAACTCTGGAAACACCATATATTTT. It codes for CASSIAGNSGNTIYF. The V call is TRBV19, the J call TRBJ1-3; the D is unclear. The V gene's germline CDR1 is LNHDA and CDR2 SQIVND (reference sequence). The length of the CDR3 is 15 residues. V dropped 1 base and J dropped 0 bases, with 7 bases sitting between them.

The chain joins TRBV7-9 to TRBJ2-1, with D possibly matching TRBD1 (6 bases). V was clipped by 5 bases and J by 2 bases, with 13 bases between them. The CDR3 is 15 amino acids. CDR1 and CDR2 from the germline V gene are SEHNR and FQNEAQ (reference sequence). CDR3: CASSPQGSPYNEQFF. In nucleotides, the CDR3 is TGTGCCAGCAGCCCACAGGGATCCCCCTACAATGAGCAGTTCTTC.

This clonotype was seen only a few times. This chain joins TRBV28 and TRBJ2-1; 7 positions match TRBD1. Trimming cost V 5 bases and J 4 bases; bases outside gene matches: 8. The CDR3 sequence is 15 residues long. From germline, CDR1 is MDHEN and CDR2 SYDVKM. The CDR3 protein is CASSPTGARYNEQFF. CDR3 bases: TGTGCCAGCAGTCCAACAGGGGCGCGGTACAATGAGCAGTTCTTC.